These 7 T cell receptor beta chains share one sample of origin, sequenced in a study of blood T cell repertoires in COVID-19. Sequencing was performed with immunoSEQ multiplex PCR; in TCRdb, only in-frame clones are kept and a portion is missing. This table holds roughly 200,000 clones, around 90% found once. Sequenced material: peripheral blood. The receptors shown here come from a man aged 50-60 years with acute or convalescent COVID-19.

This chain joins TRBV5-1 and TRBJ2-3; TRBD2 aligns across 10 bases. This CDR3 is built from 17 residues. Unmatched junction bases numbered 8, after V lost 0 bases and J lost 4 bases. Germline assignment: CDR1 SGHRS and CDR2 YFSETQ. Written as DNA, the CDR3 is TGCGCCAGCAGCTTGGAAGCTAGCGGGAGTGGTTCAGATACGCAGTATTTT. Residues: CASSLEASGSGSDTQYF.

The chain has TRBV19 and TRBJ1-2; unclear D gene. The CDR3 has 16 amino acids. V shed 0 bases and J shed 5 bases, with 16 bases lying between them. Germline V gives CDR1 LNHDA, CDR2 SQIVND (reference sequence). This CDR3 reads CASSIDRGKGRYGYTF. As DNA, the CDR3 is TGTGCCAGTAGTATAGACCGGGGAAAAGGGCGGTATGGCTACACCTTC.

This clone was seen only once. The CDR3 DNA reads as TGTGCCAGCTCAGGGGTCGGCAATCAGCCCCAGCATTTT. As protein: CASSGVGNQPQHF. The V call is TRBV6-5, the J call TRBJ1-5, with a possible D match to TRBD1 (6 bases). The V gene lost 8 bases and the J gene lost 2 bases, with 10 bases spanning the gap. CDR1 MNHEY and CDR2 SVGAGI come from the germline V gene. The CDR3 totals 13 residues.

The CDR3 region is CASSPVSYNEQFF. The CDR3 nucleotides are TGTGCCAGCAGTCCAGTCAGCTACAATGAGCAGTTCTTC. V usage is TRBV6-2 or TRBV6-3 and J usage is TRBJ2-1; unclear D gene. There are 13 residues in the CDR3. Trimming took off 5 bases at V and 3 bases at J, with 8 bases between the two ends. The germline CDR1 and CDR2 sequences are MNHEY and SVGEGT.

Only one count was recorded for this clone. The V and J genes are TRBV6-5 and TRBJ1-2; D gene unclear. From germline, CDR1 is MNHEY and CDR2 SVGAGI. The CDR3 totals 16 residues. The V end was cut by 0 bases, the J end by 2 bases, with 13 bases between. The CDR3 DNA sequence: TGTGCCAGCAGTTACTCTCTCGGGGTTTCCAACTATGGCTACACCTTC. Amino acids: CASSYSLGVSNYGYTF.

V is TRBV19 and J is TRBJ1-1, with TRBD1 matching over 9 bases. Trimming took 3 bases from V and 7 from J; bases not matched to a gene: 9. CDR3 size: 15 residues. CDR1 and CDR2 from the germline V gene are LNHDA and SQIVND (reference sequence). The CDR3, as DNA: TGTGCCAGTAGTATGCCTGGACAGGGGAGGAATGAAGCTTTCTTT. Protein sequence: CASSMPGQGRNEAFF.

The chain has TRBV7-6 and TRBJ2-7; a possible D gene is TRBD1 (5 bases). Germline loops: CDR1 SGHVS, CDR2 FNYEAQ. CDR3 length: 16 residues. Trimming took off 1 base at V and 0 bases at J, with 13 bases between the two ends. CDR3 DNA: TGTGCCAGCAGCTTAGGCCAGGGCCTAAGCTCCTACGAGCAGTACTTC. This translates into CASSLGQGLSSYEQYF.